This T cell receptor beta chain was identified in a study of identical twins. V shed 0 bases and J shed 3 bases, with 20 bases lying between them. The CDR3 extends over 18 amino acids. The germline CDR1 and CDR2 sequences are MGHRA and YSYEKL. General study findings and limits: Analyses based on zero insertions could be partly confounded by invariant MAIT and iNKT cells.

Each CDR3 protein gets one entry after TCRdb re-called the 5' RACE reads with MiXCR. The sample shows approximately 890,000 distinct CDR3 sequences, about 12% of them seen only once. This clonotype was counted a few times. Antigen: not known. The same data also went into a second study, on yellow fever vaccine responses in identical twins.

Input material: PBMCs. This receptor was identified in a woman aged 18-30 years in good health. The chain has TRBV4-1 and TRBJ1-2; D not certain. Here the CDR3 DNA reads TGCGCCAGCAGCCAAGATAAAGCTAGCCCTGGGTCTTACTATGGCTACACCTTC. As protein: CASSQDKASPGSYYGYTF.